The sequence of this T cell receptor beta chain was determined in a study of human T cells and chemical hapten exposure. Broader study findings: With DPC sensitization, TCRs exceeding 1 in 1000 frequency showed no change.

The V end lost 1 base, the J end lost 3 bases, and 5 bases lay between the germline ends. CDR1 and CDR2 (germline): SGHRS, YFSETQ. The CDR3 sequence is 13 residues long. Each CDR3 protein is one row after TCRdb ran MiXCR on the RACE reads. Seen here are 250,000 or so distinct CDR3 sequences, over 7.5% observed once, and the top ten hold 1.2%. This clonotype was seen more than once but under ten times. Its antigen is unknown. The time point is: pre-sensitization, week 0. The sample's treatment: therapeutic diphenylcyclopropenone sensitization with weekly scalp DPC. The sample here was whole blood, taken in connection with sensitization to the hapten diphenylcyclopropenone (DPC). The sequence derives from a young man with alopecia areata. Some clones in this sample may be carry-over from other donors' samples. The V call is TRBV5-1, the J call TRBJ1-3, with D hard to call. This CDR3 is CASSLTDGNTIYF. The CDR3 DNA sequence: TGCGCCAGCAGCTTGACCGATGGAAACACCATATATTTT.